One sample yielded the 5 T cell receptor beta chains listed below, sequenced in a study of T cells in Graves' hyperthyroidism and ophthalmopathy. The TCR beta CDR3 regions underwent amplification using RNA transcripts as the source. When the TCR CDR3 underwent first-round RT-PCR, the HTBI primer set was used. TCRdb called the multiplex PCR reads again in MiXCR, with one record for every CDR3 protein. The profile shows approximately 620,000 distinct CDR3 sequences, approximately 15% of them singletons. Sequenced material: blood. The receptor set was obtained from a woman aged 25 to 39 with Graves' hyperthyroidism that later progressed to Graves' ophthalmopathy.

The rearrangement uses TRBV6-1 and TRBJ1-1; tentatively, D is TRBD1 (6 bases). Deletions cut 5 bases from V and 2 bases from J, with 15 bases between. Germline V gene data show CDR1 as MNHNS and CDR2 as SASEGT. The CDR3 is made up of 15 amino acids. The CDR3 protein is CASSNHRVRNTEAFF. For the CDR3, the DNA is TGTGCCAGCAGTAACCACAGGGTGAGAAACACTGAAGCTTTCTTT.

The chain employs TRBV2 and TRBJ2-5, with D possibly called TRBD1 or TRBD2 (5 bases each). In germline, CDR1 is SNHLY, CDR2 FYNNEI. The CDR3 is made up of 15 amino acids. Deletions cut 5 bases from V and 5 bases from J, with 18 bases between. This chain's CDR3 is CASSLYGTGAETQYF. CDR3 bases: TGTGCCAGCAGTTTGTACGGGACGGGCGCCGAGACCCAGTACTTC.

The chain links TRBV5-6 to TRBJ2-3; no definite D call. Trimming cost V 2 bases and J 4 bases, with 8 bases left between them. The CDR3 runs 13 residues. The germline gives CDR1 SGHDT, CDR2 YYEEEE. This CDR3 reads CASSFGFADTQYF. The CDR3 DNA is TGTGCCAGCAGCTTTGGCTTTGCAGATACGCAGTATTTT.

This clonotype came up many times. This chain links TRBV7-2 with TRBJ2-7; 10 bases are a match to TRBD2. The CDR3 runs 13 residues. Germline CDR1 reads SGHTA; CDR2 reads FQGNSA. Unmatched junction bases numbered 4, after V lost 7 bases and J lost 4 bases. The CDR3 DNA reads as TGTGCCAGCACCCTGGGACTAGCGTACGAGCAGTACTTC. Encoded protein: CASTLGLAYEQYF. Full variable domain (rest looked up from reference TRBV7-2 and TRBJ2-7): GAGVSQSPSNKVTEKGKDVELRCDPISGHTALYWYRQSLGQGLEFLIYFQGNSAPDKSGLPSDRFSAERTGGSVSTLTIQRTQQEDSAVYLCASTLGLAYEQYFGPGTRLTVT.

The genes are TRBV19 and TRBJ2-7, with D perhaps matching TRBD1 or TRBD2 (5 bases each). The V end was cut by 2 bases, the J end by 6 bases, with 20 bases between. This CDR3 has 16 residues. Germline loops: CDR1 LNHDA, CDR2 SQIVND (reference sequence). In nucleotides, the CDR3 is TGTGCCAGTAGTATATCCTCCGGGACCAAACATTCCGAGCAGTACTTC. Its translation: CASSISSGTKHSEQYF. The full variable domain, completed using reference TRBV19 and TRBJ2-7, is DGGITQSPKYLFRKEGQNVTLSCEQNLNHDAMYWYRQDPGQGLRLIYYSQIVNDFQKGDIAEGYSVSREKKESFPLTVTSAQKNPTAFYLCASSISSGTKHSEQYFGPGTRLTVT.